These 8 T cell receptor beta chains originate from one sample sequenced in a study of monozygotic twins with inflammatory bowel disease. TCRdb re-called the 5' RACE reads and shows each CDR3 protein once, DNA omitted. The sample holds around 380,000 distinct CDR3 sequences. Sequenced: blood. All receptors derive from a human donor with ulcerative colitis or Crohn's disease, or a healthy co-twin of an affected twin (not recorded which).

This sequence joins TRBV19 and TRBJ2-5; absent DNA, TCRdb's TRBD2 call cannot be checked. Germline lookup yields CDR1 LNHDA and CDR2 SQIVND (reference sequence). CDR3 length: 15 residues. Here the CDR3 reads CASSSRTSGRKTQYF.

The chain employs TRBV20-1 and TRBJ1-5; no DNA is available, so the TRBD1 call from TCRdb remains unchecked. The CDR3 is 13 residues long. Germline V CDR1 and CDR2: DFQATT, SNEGSKA (reference sequence). CDR3 loop: CSAILDTNQPQHF.

This chain joins TRBV20-1 and TRBJ2-3; TCRdb calls TRBD2, which cannot be checked without DNA. The CDR3 is made up of 19 amino acids. Germline CDR1 is DFQATT and CDR2 is SNEGSKA (reference sequence). Here the CDR3 reads CSASDPYAEGLAGSDTQYF.

The V gene is TRBV5-1, the J gene TRBJ2-2; without DNA, the TCRdb call of TRBD1 cannot be checked. The CDR3 length is 11 residues. Germline CDR1 SGHRS, CDR2 YFSETQ. CDR3 sequence reads: CASGTGGELFF. Looking up the rest from reference TRBV5-1 and TRBJ2-2 gives the full variable domain: KAGVTQTPRYLIKTRGQQVTLSCSPISGHRSVSWYQQTPGQGLQFLFEYFSETQRNKGNFPGRFSGRQFSNSRSEMNVSTLELGDSALYLCASGTGGELFFGEGSRLTVL.

The chain combines TRBV10-1 with TRBJ1-1; there is no DNA to check the TCRdb D call of TRBD1. Germline V gene data show CDR1 as WNHNN and CDR2 as SYGVQD (reference sequence). The CDR3 extends over 14 amino acids. This chain's CDR3 is CASSRQERNTEAFF.

V and J are TRBV29-1 and TRBJ1-1; lacking DNA, the TRBD1 call made by TCRdb goes unchecked. Germline assignment: CDR1 SQVTM and CDR2 ANQGSEA. The CDR3 extends over 16 amino acids. The CDR3: CSGVTGGFFMNTEAFF.

The chain links TRBV6-1 to TRBJ1-5; the D call from TCRdb, TRBD1, cannot be confirmed without DNA. The germline V gene has CDR1 MNHNS and CDR2 SASEGT. CDR3 length: 14 amino acids. CDR3 protein: CASSEGAVTQPQHF.

The chain joins TRBV5-4 to TRBJ2-7; TCRdb calls TRBD2, which cannot be checked without DNA. The CDR3 spans 15 residues. Germline-derived CDR1 and CDR2 are SGHNT and YYREEE (reference sequence). CDR3 residues: CASSPGLAGGREQYF.